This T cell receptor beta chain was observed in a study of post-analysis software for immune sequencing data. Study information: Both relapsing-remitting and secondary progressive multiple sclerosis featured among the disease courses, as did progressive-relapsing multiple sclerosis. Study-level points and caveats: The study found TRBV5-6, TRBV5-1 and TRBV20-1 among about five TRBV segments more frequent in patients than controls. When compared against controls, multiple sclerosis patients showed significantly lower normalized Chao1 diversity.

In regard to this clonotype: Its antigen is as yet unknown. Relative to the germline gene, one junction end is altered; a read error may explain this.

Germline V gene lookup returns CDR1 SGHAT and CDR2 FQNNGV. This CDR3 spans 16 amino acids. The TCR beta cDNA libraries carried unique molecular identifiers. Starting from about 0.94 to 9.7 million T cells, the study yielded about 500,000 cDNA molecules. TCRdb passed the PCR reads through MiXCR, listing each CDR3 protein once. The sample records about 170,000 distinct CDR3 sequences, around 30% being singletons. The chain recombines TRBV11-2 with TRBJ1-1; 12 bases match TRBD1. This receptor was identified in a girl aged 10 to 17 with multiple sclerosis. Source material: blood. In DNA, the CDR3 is TGTGCCGGCAGCCGAGGGGCCGGGACAGGGGGCTCTGAAGCTTTCTTT. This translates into CAGSRGAGTGGSEAFF. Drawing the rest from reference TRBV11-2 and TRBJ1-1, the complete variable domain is EAGVAQSPRYKIIEKRQSVAFWCNPISGHATLYWYQQILGQGPKLLIQFQNNGVVDDSQLPKDRFSAERLKGVDSTLKIQPAKLEDSAVYLCAGSRGAGTGGSEAFFGQGTRLTVV.